The rows below give T cell receptor beta chains drawn from one sample of a study of cytomegalovirus exposure and HLA in healthy donors. Only in-frame clones appear in the TCRdb table, and some are missing; sequencing was by immunoSEQ multiplex PCR. The profile covers around 75,000 clones, with around 85% appearing a single time and approximately 3% taken by the ten largest. Sequencing was carried out using PBMCs. The receptors come from a man aged 25 to 45 in good health and CMV-seronegative. Each CDR3 is given with its conserved first and last residue. A D gene is named only where the DNA matches it firmly. Rows may omit the clone size; those that give it use once, few, many or a size class.

TRBV27	.	TRBJ2-1	TRBD2	TGTGCCAGCAGTTTTTGGCTAGCGGGGGGGCCGTATGAGCAGTTCTTC	CASSFWLAGGPYEQFF
TRBV27	.	TRBJ2-1	TRBD1	TGTGCCAGCAGTCCCCAGACAGGGGTGGATGAGCAGTTCTTC	CASSPQTGVDEQFF
TRBV9	.	TRBJ2-1	TRBD1	TGTGCCAGCAGCCTCGGAGGGACAGGTCCCAATGAGCAGTTCTTC	CASSLGGTGPNEQFF
TRBV19	once	TRBJ1-1	TRBD1	TGTGCCAGTATCGGGACAGAAGAAGCTTTCTTT	CASIGTEEAFF
TRBV6-6	.	TRBJ1-5	.	TGTGCCAGCAGTTTGAGGGGGAATCAGCCCCAGCATTTT	CASSLRGNQPQHF
TRBV15	.	TRBJ1-2	TRBD1	TGTGCCACCAGCAGATCGGACAGGGTGGAAGGCTACACCTTC	CATSRSDRVEGYTF
TRBV4-3	.	TRBJ1-6	.	TGCGCCAGCAGCCACACTAGAACCTGGGAACCTTCACCCCTCCACTTT	CASSHTRTWEPSPLHF
TRBV4-2	.	TRBJ2-3	TRBD2	TGTGCCAGCGGGGGGGGTGCAATAAACACAGATACGCAGTATTTT	CASGGGAINTDTQYF
TRBV5-1	.	TRBJ1-2	.	TGCGCCAGCAGCTCACAGGTGTCGACCAGCTACTATGGCTACACCTTC	CASSSQVSTSYYGYTF
TRBV15	.	TRBJ1-4	.	TGTGCCACCAGCAGAGTTCAGGCCGAAAAACTGTTTTTT	CATSRVQAEKLFF
TRBV9	.	TRBJ2-5	TRBD2	TGTGCCAGCCCATTCGGGACCTTAGCGGGAAAACAAGAGACCCAGTACTTC	CASPFGTLAGKQETQYF
TRBV11-2	.	TRBJ1-6	.	TGTGCCAGCAGCGCAGGACAGAGGAATTCACCCCTCCACTTT	CASSAGQRNSPLHF
TRBV11-3	.	TRBJ1-1	.	TGTGCCAGCAGCTTAGGTATGAGTTCCACTGAAGCTTTCTTT	CASSLGMSSTEAFF